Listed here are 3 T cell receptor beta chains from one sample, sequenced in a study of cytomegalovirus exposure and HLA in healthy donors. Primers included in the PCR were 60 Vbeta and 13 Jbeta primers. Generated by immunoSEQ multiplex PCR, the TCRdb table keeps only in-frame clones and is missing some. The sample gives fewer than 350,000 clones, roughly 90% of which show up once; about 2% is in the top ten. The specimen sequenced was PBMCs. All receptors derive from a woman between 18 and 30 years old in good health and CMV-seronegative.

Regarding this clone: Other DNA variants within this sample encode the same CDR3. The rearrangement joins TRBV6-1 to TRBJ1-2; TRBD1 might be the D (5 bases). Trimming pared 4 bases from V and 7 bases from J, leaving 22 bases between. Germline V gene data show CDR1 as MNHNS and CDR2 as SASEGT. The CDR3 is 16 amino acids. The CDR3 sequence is CASSANTGHWSGGYTF. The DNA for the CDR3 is TGTGCCAGCAGTGCTAATACAGGACATTGGTCGGGTGGCTACACCTTC.

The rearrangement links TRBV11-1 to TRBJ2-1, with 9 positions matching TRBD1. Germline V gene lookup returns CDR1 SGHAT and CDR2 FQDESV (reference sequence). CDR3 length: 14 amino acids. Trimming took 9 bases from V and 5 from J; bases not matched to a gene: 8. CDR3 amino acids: CARFGTGRNNEQFF. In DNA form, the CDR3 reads TGTGCCAGATTCGGGACAGGGCGTAACAATGAGCAGTTCTTC. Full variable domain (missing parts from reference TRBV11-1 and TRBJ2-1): EAEVAQSPRYKITEKSQAVAFWCDPISGHATLYWYRQILGQGPELLVQFQDESVVDDSQLPKDRFSAERLKGVDSTLKIQPAELGDSAMYLCARFGTGRNNEQFFGPGTRLTVL.

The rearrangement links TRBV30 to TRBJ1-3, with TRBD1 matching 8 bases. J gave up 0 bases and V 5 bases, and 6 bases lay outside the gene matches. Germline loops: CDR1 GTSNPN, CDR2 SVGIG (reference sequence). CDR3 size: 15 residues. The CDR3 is CAWAGQAFSGNTIYF. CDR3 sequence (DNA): TGTGCCTGGGCGGGACAGGCTTTCTCTGGAAACACCATATATTTT.